The clone carrying this T cell receptor (beta chain) was seen only a few times. Its antigen is currently unknown. The source of the sample is a study of response to subunit inactivated influenza vaccine. Study results and limitations: Every seasonal influenza vaccination brings in few new T cells, the authors suggested.

TCRdb reanalysed the RT-PCR reads using MiXCR and keeps one entry per CDR3 protein. The sample carries about 830,000 distinct CDR3 sequences, 15% to 20% recorded once. This CDR3 has 15 amino acids. The ends lost 5 bases at V and 6 bases at J; junction bases unmatched: 9. Germline-derived CDR1 and CDR2 are ENHRY and SYGVKD. This sequence originates from a man aged 45-65 years who received an inactivated influenza vaccine. The sample consisted of PBMCs from blood, taken roughly 5 days after vaccination. The chain is built from TRBV10-3 and TRBJ2-1; 8 bases are shared with TRBD2. The CDR3 coding sequence is TGTGCCATCAGTATGACTAGCGAGAGGGGCAATGAGCAGTTCTTC. Its protein product is CAISMTSERGNEQFF.